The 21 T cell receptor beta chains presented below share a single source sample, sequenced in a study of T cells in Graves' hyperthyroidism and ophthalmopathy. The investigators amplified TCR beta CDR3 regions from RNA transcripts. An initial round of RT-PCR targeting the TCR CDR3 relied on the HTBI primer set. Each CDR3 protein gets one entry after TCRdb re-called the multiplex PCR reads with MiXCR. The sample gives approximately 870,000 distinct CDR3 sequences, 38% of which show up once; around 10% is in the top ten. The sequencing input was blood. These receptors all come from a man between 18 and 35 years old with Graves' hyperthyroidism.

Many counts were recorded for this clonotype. CDR3 amino acids: CASSPSRGNYGYTF. CDR3 nucleotides: TGTGCCAGCAGTCCCTCTCGGGGAAACTATGGCTACACCTTC. The chain has TRBV12-3 or TRBV12-4 and TRBJ1-2; no clear D. Trimming stripped 5 bases from V and 2 bases from J, with 12 bases between. The CDR3 sequence is 14 residues long.

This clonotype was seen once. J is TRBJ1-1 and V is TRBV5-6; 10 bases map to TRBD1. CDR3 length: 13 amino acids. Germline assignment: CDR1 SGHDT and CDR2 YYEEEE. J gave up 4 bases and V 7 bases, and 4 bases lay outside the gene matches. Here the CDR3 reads CASQGQGRTEAFF. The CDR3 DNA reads TGTGCCAGCCAGGGACAGGGGCGCACTGAAGCTTTCTTT.

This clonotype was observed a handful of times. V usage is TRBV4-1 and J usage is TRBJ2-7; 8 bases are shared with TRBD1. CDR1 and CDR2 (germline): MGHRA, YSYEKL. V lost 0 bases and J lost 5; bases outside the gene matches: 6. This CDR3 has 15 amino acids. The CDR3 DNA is TGCGCCAGCAGCCAAGATCGGACAGGGTTGGACGAGCAGTACTTC. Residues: CASSQDRTGLDEQYF.

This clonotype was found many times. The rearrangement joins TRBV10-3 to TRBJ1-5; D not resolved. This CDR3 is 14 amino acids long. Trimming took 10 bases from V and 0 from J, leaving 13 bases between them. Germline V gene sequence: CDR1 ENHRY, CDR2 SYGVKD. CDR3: CASSLGFSNQPQHF. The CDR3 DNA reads TGTGCCAGCTCCCTTGGGTTTAGCAATCAGCCCCAGCATTTT.

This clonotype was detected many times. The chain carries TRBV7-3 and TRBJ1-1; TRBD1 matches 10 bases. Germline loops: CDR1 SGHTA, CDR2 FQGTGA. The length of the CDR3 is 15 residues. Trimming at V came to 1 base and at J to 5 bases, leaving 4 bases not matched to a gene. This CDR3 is CASSLIGTGVTEAFF. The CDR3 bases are TGTGCCAGCAGCTTAATAGGGACAGGGGTAACTGAAGCTTTCTTT.

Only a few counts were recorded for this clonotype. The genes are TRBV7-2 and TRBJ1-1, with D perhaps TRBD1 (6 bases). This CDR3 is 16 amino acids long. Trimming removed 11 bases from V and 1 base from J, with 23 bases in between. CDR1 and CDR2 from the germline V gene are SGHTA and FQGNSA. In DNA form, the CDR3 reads TGTGCCGCGGTGGGGGGCAGGGGCGCGCGGAACACTGAAGCTTTCTTT. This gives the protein CAAVGGRGARNTEAFF.

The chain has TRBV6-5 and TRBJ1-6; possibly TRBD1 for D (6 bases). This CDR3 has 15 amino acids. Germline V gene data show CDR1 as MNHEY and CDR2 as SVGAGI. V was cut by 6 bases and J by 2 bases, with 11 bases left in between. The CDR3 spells CASRKGDTYNSPLHF. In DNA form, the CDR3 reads TGTGCCAGCAGAAAGGGGGATACCTATAATTCACCCCTCCACTTT.

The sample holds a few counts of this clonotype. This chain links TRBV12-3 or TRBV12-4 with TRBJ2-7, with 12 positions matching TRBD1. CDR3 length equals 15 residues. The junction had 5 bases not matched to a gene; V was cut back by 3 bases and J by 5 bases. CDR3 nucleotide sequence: TGTGCCAGCAGTTTCGGGACAGGGGGCTACCACGAGCAGTACTTC. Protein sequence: CASSFGTGGYHEQYF.

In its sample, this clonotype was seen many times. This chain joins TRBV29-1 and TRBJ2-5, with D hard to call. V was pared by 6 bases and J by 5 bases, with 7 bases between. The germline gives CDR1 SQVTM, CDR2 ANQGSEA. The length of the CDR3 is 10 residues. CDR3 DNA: TGCAGCGTCCTCCGGGAGACCCAGTACTTC. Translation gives CSVLRETQYF.

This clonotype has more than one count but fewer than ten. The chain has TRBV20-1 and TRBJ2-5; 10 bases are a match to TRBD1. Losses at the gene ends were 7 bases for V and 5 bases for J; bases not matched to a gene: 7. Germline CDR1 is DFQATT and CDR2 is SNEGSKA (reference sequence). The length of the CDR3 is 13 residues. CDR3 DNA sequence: TGCAGTGGGGCGACAGGGGGCGTGGAGACCCAGTACTTC. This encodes CSGATGGVETQYF.

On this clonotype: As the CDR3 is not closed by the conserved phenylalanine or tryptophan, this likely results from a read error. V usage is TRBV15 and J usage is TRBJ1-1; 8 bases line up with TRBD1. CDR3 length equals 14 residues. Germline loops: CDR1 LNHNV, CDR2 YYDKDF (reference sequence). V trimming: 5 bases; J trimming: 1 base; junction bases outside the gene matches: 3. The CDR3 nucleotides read TGTGCCACCAGCTCAGACAGGGGGAACACTGAAGCTTTCCTT. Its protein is CATSSDRGNTEAFL.

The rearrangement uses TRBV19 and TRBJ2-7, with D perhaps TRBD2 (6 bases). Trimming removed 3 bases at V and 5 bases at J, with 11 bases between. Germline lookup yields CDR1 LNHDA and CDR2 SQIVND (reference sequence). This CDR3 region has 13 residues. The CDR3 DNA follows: TGTGCCAGTAGTATCGGAGGGAGAGACGAGCAGTACTTC. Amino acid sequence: CASSIGGRDEQYF.

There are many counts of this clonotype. The CDR3: CASSPFAGPNYGYTF. As DNA, the CDR3 is TGCGCCAGCAGCCCATTCGCCGGTCCTAACTATGGCTACACCTTC. V is TRBV5-1 and J is TRBJ1-2; no clear D. There are 15 residues in the CDR3. Germline V gene lookup returns CDR1 SGHRS and CDR2 YFSETQ. V was clipped by 4 bases and J by 0 bases, with 13 bases between them. Variable domain in full (rest from reference TRBV5-1 and TRBJ1-2): KAGVTQTPRYLIKTRGQQVTLSCSPISGHRSVSWYQQTPGQGLQFLFEYFSETQRNKGNFPGRFSGRQFSNSRSEMNVSTLELGDSALYLCASSPFAGPNYGYTFGSGTRLTVV.

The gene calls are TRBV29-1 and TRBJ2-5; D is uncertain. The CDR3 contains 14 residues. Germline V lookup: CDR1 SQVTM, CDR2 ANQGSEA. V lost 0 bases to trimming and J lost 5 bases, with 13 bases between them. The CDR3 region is CSVEDPALRETQYF. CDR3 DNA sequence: TGCAGCGTTGAAGATCCCGCCCTCCGGGAGACCCAGTACTTC.

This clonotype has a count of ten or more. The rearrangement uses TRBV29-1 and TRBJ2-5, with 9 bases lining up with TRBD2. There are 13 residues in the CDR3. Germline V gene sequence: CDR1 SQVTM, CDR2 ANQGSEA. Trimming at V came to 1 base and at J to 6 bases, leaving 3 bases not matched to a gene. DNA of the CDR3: TGCAGCGTTGAAGCTAGCGGGACCAAGACCCAGTACTTC. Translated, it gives CSVEASGTKTQYF. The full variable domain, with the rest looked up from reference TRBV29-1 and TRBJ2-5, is SAVISQKPSRDICQRGTSLTIQCQVDSQVTMMFWYRQQPGQSLTLIATANQGSEATYESGFVIDKFPISRPNLTFSTLTVSNMSPEDSSIYLCSVEASGTKTQYFGPGTRLLVL.

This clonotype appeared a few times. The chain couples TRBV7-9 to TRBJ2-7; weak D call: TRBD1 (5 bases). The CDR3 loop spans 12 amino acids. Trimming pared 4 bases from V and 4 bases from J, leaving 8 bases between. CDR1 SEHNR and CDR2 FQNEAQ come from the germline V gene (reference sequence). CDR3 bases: TGTGCCAGCAGCTCACAGGTTTACGAGCAGTACTTC. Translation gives CASSSQVYEQYF.

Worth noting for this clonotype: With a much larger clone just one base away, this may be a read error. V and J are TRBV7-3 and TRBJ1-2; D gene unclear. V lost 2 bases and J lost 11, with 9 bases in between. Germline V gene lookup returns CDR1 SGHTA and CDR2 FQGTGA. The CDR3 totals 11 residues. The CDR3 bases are TGTGCCAGCAGCTTAGTCAGGATGTACACCTTC. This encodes CASSLVRMYTF.

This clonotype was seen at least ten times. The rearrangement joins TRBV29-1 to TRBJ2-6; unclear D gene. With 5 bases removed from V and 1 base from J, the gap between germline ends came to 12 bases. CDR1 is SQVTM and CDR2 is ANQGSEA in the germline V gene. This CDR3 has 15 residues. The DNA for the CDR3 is TGCAGCGTTACCACCACCACTTCTGGGGCCAACGTCCTGACTTTC. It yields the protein CSVTTTTSGANVLTF.

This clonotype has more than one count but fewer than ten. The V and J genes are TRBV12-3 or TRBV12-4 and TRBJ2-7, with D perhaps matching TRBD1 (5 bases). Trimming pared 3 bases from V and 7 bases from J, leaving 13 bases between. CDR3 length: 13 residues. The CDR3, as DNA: TGTGCCAGCAGTTTTCAGGGCGAGGAAGAGCAGTACTTC. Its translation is CASSFQGEEEQYF.

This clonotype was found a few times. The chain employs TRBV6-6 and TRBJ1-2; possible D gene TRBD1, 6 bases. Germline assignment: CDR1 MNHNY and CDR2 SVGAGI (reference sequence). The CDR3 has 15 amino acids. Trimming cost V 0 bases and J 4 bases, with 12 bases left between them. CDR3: CASSYSEGHSYGYTF. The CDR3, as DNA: TGTGCCAGCAGTTACTCCGAGGGACACTCCTATGGCTACACCTTC.

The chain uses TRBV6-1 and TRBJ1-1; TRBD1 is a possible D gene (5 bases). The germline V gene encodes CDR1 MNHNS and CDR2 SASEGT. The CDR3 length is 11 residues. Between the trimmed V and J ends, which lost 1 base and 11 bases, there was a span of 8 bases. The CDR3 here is CASSEGGDAFF. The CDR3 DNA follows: TGTGCCAGCAGTGAAGGGGGGGACGCTTTCTTT.